The subject of this entry is one T cell receptor (beta chain). No antigen is known for it. The record originates from a study of T cell responses to AZD1222 COVID-19 vaccine. Looking at the study overall: The analysis combined second doses at about 4 or about 12 weeks. Study observations and caveats: Two doses of AZD1222 preceded a rise in Spike-specific TCR breadth and depth. Spike as a whole was targeted by vaccine-associated CD4 TCRs, dominant at 160-218 and 743-854.

The CDR3 is made up of 16 amino acids. V was clipped by 6 bases and J by 0 bases, with 14 bases between them. Per the germline V gene, CDR1 is MNHEY and CDR2 is SVGEGT. Here immunoSEQ multiplex PCR was the method, and the copy in TCRdb shows in-frame clones only, minus some. The data hold about 120,000 clones, with about 90% observed a single time. The chain uses TRBV6-2 or TRBV6-3 and TRBJ1-4; D possibly corresponds to TRBD1 (5 bases). Sample: peripheral blood, taken on day 0 of AZD1222 vaccination. This clonotype originated in an adult in good health. For the CDR3, the DNA is TGTGCCAGCAGCCCCTGGACACTCGCAACTAATGAAAAACTGTTTTTT. Translating gives CASSPWTLATNEKLFF.